This TCR beta chain was recovered during a study of blood T cell repertoires in COVID-19. The overall study: The United States, Italy and Spain provided the acute and convalescent COVID-19 samples. T cells, B-cell-depleted T cells, or PBMCs provided the cDNA or gDNA that served as material.

Original analysis: Nucleated cell counts were estimated from reference gene primer amplification. The data were produced by immunoSEQ multiplex PCR, yet TCRdb's version contains in-frame clones alone and is incomplete. V, J and clone size are those of that table, while D and trimming were read from the DNA. The sample holds roughly 200,000 clones, approximately 85% seen once. This sequence was found in a woman aged 55-75 years with acute or convalescent COVID-19. Sequencing input: peripheral blood.

This chain's CDR3 is CASSQDQGLAGLGNEQFF. Written as DNA, the CDR3 is TGTGCCAGCAGCCAAGATCAGGGACTAGCGGGATTGGGTAATGAGCAGTTCTTC. The chain carries TRBV3-1 (or the pseudogene TRBV3-2) and TRBJ2-1, with 13 positions matching TRBD2. Germline CDR1 is LGHDT and CDR2 is YNNKEL (reference sequence). V lost 0 bases, J lost 7 bases, and 9 bases stayed unmatched. The CDR3 is 18 residues long.